This TCR beta chain stems from a study of molecular identifiers for immune sequencing clone quantification. Study context: Replicates partitioned RNA from roughly 21,000 or 96,000 naive CD8 cells into five parts, sequencing four.

Study findings and constraints: In cases of identical TCR molecules sharing a barcode, highly expanded clone sizes could be underestimated.

V was pared by 3 bases and J by 3 bases, with 17 bases between. The CDR3 sequence is 16 residues long. The germline gives CDR1 SGDLS, CDR2 YYNGEE. Note on this clonotype: Its antigen remains unidentified. A read error may be the cause here, since a much bigger clone is one base away.

TCRdb independently ran MiXCR on the PCR reads; one entry per CDR3 protein. The sample yields hundreds of thousands of distinct CDR3 sequences, 20% to 25% seen once. Sorted cells numbering 20,000 to 1,000,000, with 10%, 30% or 50% RNA, yielded the naive CD8 libraries. CD8+CD4-CCR7+CD45RA+ sorting gave the naive CD8 T cells. This clonotype was sampled from a human donor in good health. Some libraries in this study had Jurkat cell RNA spiked in. Input material: naive CD8+ T cells from blood, with Jurkat cell RNA spiked in. The subset is: FACS-sorted CD8+CD4-CCR7+CD45RA+ naive T cells. V and J are TRBV9 and TRBJ2-3, with TRBD2 as a possible D gene (6 bases). The CDR3 reads CASSGRTCGTTDTQYF. CDR3 nucleotide sequence: TGTGCCAGCAGCGGACGGACTTGCGGGACGACAGATACGCAGTATTTT.